The clone carrying this T cell receptor (beta chain) was seen ten or more times. This sample is drawn from a study of regulatory T cells in long-lasting Graves disease. Time point of the sample: newly diagnosed GD, antithyroid drugs for less than 3 months. The TCR library used RNA extracted from PBMCs. The CDR3 spans 14 residues. With V trimmed by 2 bases and J by 8 bases, 7 bases remained unmatched. Germline CDR1 DFQATT, CDR2 SNEGSKA (reference sequence). Libraries of TCR beta came from iRepertoire HTBI primers plus Arm-PCR of CDR3 regions. TCRdb re-called the multiplex PCR reads with MiXCR, one entry per CDR3 protein. Of under 500,000 distinct CDR3 sequences listed, roughly 15% are singletons. The same specimen was also included in a second study, on T cells in Graves' hyperthyroidism and ophthalmopathy. That study adds: Diagnostic decisions used clinical symptoms, serum thyroxine and TRAb, thyroid ultrasound and orbital computed tomography. Blood shared most expanded thyroid clonotypes above 0.001.

The receptor was isolated from a woman aged 30 to 39 with Graves disease. This specimen was peripheral blood mononuclear cells (PBMCs), taken at new diagnosis, from a patient treated with antithyroid drugs. The genes are TRBV20-1 and TRBJ1-1; 11 positions match TRBD1. Here the CDR3 reads CSARPGTGGLEAFF. Written as DNA, the CDR3 is TGCAGTGCTAGACCCGGGACAGGGGGGTTGGAAGCTTTCTTT.